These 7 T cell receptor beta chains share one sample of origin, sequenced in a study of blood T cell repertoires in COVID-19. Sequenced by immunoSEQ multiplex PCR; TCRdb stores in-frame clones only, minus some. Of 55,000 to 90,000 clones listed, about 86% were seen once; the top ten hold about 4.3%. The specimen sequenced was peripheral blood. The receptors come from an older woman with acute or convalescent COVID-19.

CDR3 region: CASSTPPRGPGTDTQYF. The CDR3, as DNA: TGCGCCAGCAGCACACCCCCCAGGGGGCCAGGCACAGATACGCAGTATTTT. The rearrangement joins TRBV4-1 to TRBJ2-3; 8 nucleotides line up with TRBD1. This CDR3 is built from 17 residues. The junction had 11 bases not matched to a gene; V was cut back by 5 bases and J by 1 base. Germline V gives CDR1 MGHRA, CDR2 YSYEKL.

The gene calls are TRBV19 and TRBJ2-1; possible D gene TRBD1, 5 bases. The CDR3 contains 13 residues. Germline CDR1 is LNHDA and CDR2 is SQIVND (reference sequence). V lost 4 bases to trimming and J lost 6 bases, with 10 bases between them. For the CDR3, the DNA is TGTGCCAGTAGTACCCACCAGGGCAATGAGCAGTTCTTC. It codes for CASSTHQGNEQFF.

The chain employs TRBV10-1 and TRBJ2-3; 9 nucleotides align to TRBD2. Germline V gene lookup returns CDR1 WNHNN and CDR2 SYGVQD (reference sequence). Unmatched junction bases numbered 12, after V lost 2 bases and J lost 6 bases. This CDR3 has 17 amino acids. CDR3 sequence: CASSEGTQRGAGDTQYF. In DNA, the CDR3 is TGCGCCAGCAGTGAGGGGACCCAGCGGGGGGCAGGGGATACGCAGTATTTT.

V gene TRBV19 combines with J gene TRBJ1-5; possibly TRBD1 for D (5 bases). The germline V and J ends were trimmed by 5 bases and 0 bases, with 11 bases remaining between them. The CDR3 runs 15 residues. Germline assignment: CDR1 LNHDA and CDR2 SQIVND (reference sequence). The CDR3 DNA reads TGTGCCAGTAGTCGAGACAGTTATAGCAATCAGCCCCAGCATTTT. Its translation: CASSRDSYSNQPQHF.

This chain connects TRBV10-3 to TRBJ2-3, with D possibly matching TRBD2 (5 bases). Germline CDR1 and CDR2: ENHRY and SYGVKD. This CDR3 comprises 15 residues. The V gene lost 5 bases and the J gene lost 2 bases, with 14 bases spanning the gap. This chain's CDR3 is CAISKVASPTDTQYF. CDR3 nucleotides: TGTGCCATCAGTAAGGTAGCGTCGCCCACAGATACGCAGTATTTT.

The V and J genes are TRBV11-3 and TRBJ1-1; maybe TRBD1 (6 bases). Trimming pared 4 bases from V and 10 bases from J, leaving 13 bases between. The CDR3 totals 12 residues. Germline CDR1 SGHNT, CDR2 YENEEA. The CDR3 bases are TGTGCCAGCAGCTCGGACAGTGGCAGAGCTTTCTTT. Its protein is CASSSDSGRAFF.

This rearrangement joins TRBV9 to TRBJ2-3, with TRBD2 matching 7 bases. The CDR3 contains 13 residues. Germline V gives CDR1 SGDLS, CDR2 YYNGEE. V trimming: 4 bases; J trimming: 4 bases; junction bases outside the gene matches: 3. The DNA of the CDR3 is TGTGCCAGCAGCCCTAGCGGTGCAGATACGCAGTATTTT. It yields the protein CASSPSGADTQYF.